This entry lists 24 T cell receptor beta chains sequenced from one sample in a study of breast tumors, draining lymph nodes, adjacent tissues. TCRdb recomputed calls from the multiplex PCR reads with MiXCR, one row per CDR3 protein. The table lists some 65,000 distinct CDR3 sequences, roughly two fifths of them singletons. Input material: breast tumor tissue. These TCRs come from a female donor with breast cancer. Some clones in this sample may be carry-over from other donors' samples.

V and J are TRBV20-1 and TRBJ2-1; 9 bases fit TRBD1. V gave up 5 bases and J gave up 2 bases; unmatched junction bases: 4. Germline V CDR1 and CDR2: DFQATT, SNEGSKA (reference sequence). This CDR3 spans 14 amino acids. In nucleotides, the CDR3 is TGCAGTGCTGGGCGGGACAGGGCCTACAATGAGCAGTTCTTC. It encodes CSAGRDRAYNEQFF.

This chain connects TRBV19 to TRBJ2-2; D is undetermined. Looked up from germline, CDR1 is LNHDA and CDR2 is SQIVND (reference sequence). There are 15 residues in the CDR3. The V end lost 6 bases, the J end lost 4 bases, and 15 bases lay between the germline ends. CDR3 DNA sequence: TGTGCCAGTAGGTTAGGGCGGACCCTCACCGGGGAGCTGTTTTTT. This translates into CASRLGRTLTGELFF.

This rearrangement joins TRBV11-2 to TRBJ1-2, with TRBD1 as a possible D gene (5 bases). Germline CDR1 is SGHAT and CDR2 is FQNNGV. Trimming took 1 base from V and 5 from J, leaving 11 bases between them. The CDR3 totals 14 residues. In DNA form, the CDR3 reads TGTGCCAGCAGCTTAGGGGGGGGAGGGTATGGCTACACCTTC. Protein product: CASSLGGGGYGYTF.

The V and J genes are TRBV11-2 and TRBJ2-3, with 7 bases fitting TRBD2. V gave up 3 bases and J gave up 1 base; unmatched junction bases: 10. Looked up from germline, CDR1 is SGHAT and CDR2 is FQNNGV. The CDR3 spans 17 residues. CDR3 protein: CASSFFGLVPRTDTQYF. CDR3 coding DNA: TGTGCCAGCAGCTTTTTCGGACTAGTCCCCCGCACAGATACGCAGTATTTT.

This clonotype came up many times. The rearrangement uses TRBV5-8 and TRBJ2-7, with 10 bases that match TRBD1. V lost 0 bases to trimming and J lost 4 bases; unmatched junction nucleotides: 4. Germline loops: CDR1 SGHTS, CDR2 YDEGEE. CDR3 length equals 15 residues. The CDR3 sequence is CASSLGGQGPYEQYF. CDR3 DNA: TGTGCCAGCAGCTTGGGGGGACAGGGGCCTTACGAGCAGTACTTC.

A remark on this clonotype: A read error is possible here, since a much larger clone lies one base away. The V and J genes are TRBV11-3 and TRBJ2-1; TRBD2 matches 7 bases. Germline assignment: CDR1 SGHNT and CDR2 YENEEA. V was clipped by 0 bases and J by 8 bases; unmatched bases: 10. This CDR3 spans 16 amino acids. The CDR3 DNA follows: TGTGCCAGCAGCTTAGACGGGACTACCCCCGGGGATGAGCAGTTCTTC. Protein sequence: CASSLDGTTPGDEQFF. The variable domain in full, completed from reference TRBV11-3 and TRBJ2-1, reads EAGVVQSPRYKIIEKKQPVAFWCNPISGHNTLYWYLQNLGQGPELLIRYENEEAVDDSQLPKDRFSAERLKGVDSTLKIQPAELGDSAVYLCASSLDGTTPGDEQFFGPGTRLTVL.

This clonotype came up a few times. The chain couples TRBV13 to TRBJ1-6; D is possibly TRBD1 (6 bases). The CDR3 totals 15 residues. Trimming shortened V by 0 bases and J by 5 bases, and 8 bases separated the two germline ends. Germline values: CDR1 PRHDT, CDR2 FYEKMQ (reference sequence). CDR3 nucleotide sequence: TGTGCCAGCAGCTTAGGGACAGGCAATAATTCACCCCTCCACTTT. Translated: CASSLGTGNNSPLHF.

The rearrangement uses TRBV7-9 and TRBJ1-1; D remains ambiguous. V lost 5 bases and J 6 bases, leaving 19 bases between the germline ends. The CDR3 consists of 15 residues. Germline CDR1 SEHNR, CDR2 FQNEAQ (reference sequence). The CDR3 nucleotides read TGTGCCAGCAGCCATGTACTGGGTAGGTCAGCTGAAGCTTTCTTT. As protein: CASSHVLGRSAEAFF.

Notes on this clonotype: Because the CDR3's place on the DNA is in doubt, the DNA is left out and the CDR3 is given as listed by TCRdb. This chain's CDR3 is CASSFYICSASRRDYEQYF. The J gene is TRBJ2-7, the V gene TRBV11-3; TRBD2, the table's D call, lacks a check against the DNA. The CDR3 length equals 19 residues, ends included. Germline V gives CDR1 SGHNT, CDR2 YENEEA.

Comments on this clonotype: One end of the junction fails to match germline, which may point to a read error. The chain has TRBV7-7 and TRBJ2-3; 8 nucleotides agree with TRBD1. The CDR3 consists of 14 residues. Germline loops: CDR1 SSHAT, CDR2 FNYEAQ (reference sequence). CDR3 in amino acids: CASSLGQGAGTRYF. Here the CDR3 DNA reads TGTGCTAGCAGCTTAGGGCAGGGGGCAGGTACGCGGTATTTT.

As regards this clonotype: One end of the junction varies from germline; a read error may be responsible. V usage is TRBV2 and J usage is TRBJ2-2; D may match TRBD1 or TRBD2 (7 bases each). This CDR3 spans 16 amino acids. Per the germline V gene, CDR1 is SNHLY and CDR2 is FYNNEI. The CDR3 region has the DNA TGTGCCAGCAGCCACAGGGGAGGGAGCCCCACCGAGGAGCTGTTTTTT. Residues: CASSHRGGSPTEELFF.

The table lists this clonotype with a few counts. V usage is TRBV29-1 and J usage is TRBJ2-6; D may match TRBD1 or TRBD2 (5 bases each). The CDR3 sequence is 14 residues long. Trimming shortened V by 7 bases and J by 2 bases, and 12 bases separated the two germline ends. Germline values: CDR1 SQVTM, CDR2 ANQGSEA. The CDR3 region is CSARGETGANVLTF. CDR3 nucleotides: TGCAGCGCCCGAGGGGAGACTGGGGCCAACGTCCTGACTTTC.

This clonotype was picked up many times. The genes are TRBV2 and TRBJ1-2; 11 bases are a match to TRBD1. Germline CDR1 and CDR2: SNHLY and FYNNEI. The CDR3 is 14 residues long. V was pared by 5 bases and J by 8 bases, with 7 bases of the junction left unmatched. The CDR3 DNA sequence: TGTGCCAGCAGTACAGGACAGGGGGCTAGAGGCTACACCTTC. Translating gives CASSTGQGARGYTF.

The CDR3 sequence: CASSPGGAENQPQHF. In nucleotides, the CDR3 is TGTGCCAGCAGCCCAGGGGGCGCGGAAAATCAGCCCCAGCATTTT. The chain has TRBV6-1 and TRBJ1-5; 8 bases agree with TRBD1. The ends lost 6 bases at V and 4 bases at J; junction bases unmatched: 8. Germline CDR1 MNHNS, CDR2 SASEGT. The CDR3 is 15 residues long.

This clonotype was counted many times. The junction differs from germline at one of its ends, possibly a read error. CDR3 loop: CASSPPGAGETQYF. CDR3 coding DNA: TGTGCTAGCAGCCCCCCGGGGGCCGGGGAGACCCAGTACTTC. V gene TRBV7-7 combines with J gene TRBJ2-5, with D perhaps given as TRBD1 or TRBD2 (6 bases each). CDR1 SSHAT and CDR2 FNYEAQ come from the germline V gene (reference sequence). This CDR3 region has 14 residues.

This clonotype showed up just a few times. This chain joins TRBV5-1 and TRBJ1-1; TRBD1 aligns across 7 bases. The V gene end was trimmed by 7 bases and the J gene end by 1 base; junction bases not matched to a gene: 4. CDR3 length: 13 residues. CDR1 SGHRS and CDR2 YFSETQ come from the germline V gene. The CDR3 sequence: CASVPGGNTEAFF. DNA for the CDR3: TGCGCCAGCGTCCCAGGGGGGAACACTGAAGCTTTCTTT.

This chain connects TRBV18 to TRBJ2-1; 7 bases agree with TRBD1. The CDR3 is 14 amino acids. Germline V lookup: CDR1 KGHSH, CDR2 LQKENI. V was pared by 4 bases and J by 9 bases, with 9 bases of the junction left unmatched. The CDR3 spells CASSRNRGQSEQFF. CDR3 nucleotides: TGTGCCAGCTCACGAAACAGGGGACAGAGTGAGCAGTTCTTC.

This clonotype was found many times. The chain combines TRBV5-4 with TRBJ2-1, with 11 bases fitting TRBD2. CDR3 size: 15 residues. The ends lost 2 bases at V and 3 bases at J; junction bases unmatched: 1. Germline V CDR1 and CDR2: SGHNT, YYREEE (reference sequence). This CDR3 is CASSFGTSGYNEQFF. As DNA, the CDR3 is TGTGCCAGCAGCTTTGGGACTAGCGGCTACAATGAGCAGTTCTTC.

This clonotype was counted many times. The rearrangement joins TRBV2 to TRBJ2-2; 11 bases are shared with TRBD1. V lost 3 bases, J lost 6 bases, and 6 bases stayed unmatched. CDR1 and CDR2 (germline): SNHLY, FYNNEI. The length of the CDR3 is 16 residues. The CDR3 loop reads CASSDGQGALAGELFF. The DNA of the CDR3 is TGTGCCAGCAGTGACGGACAGGGGGCGCTGGCCGGGGAGCTGTTTTTT.

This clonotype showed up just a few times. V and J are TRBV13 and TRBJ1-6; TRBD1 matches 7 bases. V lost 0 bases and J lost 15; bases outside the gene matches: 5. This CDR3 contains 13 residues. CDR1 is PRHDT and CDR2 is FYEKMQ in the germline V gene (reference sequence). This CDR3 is CASSLGTGTYLHF. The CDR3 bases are TGTGCCAGCAGCTTAGGGACAGGGACTTACCTCCACTTT.

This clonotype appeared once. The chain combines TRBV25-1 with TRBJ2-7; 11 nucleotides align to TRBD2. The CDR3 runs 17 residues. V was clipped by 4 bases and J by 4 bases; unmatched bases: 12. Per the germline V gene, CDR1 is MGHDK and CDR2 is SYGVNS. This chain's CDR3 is CASSARDSSGGAYEQYF. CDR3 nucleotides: TGTGCCAGCAGTGCTAGAGATAGTAGCGGGGGGGCTTACGAGCAGTACTTC.

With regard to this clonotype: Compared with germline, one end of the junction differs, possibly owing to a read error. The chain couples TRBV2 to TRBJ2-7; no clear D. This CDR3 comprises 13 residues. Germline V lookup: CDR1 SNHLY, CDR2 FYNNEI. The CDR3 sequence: CASIKGPSYEQYF. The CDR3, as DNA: TGCGCCAGTATCAAGGGTCCCTCCTACGAGCAGTACTTC.

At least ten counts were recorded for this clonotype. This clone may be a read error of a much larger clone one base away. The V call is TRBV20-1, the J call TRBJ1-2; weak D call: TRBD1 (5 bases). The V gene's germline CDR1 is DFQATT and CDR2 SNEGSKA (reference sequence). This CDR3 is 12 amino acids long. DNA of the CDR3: TGCAGTGCTGTCGACAGTGCCTATGGCTCCACCTTC. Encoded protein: CSAVDSAYGSTF.

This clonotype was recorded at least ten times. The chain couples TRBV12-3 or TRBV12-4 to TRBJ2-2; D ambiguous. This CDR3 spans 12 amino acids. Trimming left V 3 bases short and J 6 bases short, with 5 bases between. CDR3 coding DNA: TGTGCCAGCAGTTTCGGGCCCGGGGAGCTGTTTTTT. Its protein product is CASSFGPGELFF.